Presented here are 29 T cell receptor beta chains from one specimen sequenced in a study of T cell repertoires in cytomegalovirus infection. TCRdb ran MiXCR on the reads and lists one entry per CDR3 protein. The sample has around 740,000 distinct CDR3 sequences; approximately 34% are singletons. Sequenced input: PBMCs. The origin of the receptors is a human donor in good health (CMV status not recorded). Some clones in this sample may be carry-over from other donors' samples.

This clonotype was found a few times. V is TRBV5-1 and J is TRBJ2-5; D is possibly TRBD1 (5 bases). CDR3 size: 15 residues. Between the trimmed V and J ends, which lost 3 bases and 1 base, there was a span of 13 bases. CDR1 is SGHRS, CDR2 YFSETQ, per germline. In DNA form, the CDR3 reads TGCGCCAGCAGCTCCCGACAGTCCCTCCAAGAGACCCAGTACTTC. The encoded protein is CASSSRQSLQETQYF. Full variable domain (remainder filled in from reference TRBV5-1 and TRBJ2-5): KAGVTQTPRYLIKTRGQQVTLSCSPISGHRSVSWYQQTPGQGLQFLFEYFSETQRNKGNFPGRFSGRQFSNSRSEMNVSTLELGDSALYLCASSSRQSLQETQYFGPGTRLLVL.

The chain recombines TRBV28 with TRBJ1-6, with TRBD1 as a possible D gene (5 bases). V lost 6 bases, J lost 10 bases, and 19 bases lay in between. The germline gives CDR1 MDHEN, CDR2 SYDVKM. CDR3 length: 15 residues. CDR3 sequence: CASRPGDGVSSPLHF. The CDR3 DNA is TGTGCCAGCAGACCCGGGGACGGGGTGAGCTCACCCCTCCACTTT.

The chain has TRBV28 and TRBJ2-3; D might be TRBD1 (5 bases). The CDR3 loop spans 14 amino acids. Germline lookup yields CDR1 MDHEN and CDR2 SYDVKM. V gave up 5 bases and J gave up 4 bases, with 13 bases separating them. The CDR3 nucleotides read TGTGCCAGCAGTCCCCAGATGGGGCCAGATACGCAGTATTTT. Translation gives CASSPQMGPDTQYF.

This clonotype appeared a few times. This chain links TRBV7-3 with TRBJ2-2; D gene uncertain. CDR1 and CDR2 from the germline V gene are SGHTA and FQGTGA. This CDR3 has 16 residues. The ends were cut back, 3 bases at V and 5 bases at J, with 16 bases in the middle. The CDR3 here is CASSLILQTGTGELFF. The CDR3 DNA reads TGTGCCAGCAGCTTGATCTTGCAGACTGGGACCGGGGAGCTGTTTTTT.

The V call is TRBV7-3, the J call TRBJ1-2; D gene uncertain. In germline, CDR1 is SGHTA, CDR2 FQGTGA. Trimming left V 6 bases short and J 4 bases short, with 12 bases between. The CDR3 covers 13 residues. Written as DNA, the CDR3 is TGTGCCAGCAGTCTCAGGATCTTCTATGGCTACACCTTC. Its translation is CASSLRIFYGYTF.

In nucleotides, the CDR3 is TGCGCCAGCAGCCAAGAGCCAGCGACAGGTCCCTACGAGCAGTACTTC. Translating gives CASSQEPATGPYEQYF. J is TRBJ2-7 and V is TRBV4-1; the D gene is possibly TRBD1 (6 bases). In germline, CDR1 is MGHRA, CDR2 YSYEKL. V was shortened by 0 bases and J by 2 bases, with 14 bases between the two germline ends. CDR3 size: 16 residues.

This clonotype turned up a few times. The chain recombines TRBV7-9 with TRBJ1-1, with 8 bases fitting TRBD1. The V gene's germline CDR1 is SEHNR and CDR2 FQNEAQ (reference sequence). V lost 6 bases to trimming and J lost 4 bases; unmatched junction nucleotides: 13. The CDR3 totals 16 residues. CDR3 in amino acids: CASRRTDDRGTTEAFF. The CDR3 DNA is TGTGCCAGCAGGAGAACTGACGACAGGGGAACCACTGAAGCTTTCTTT.

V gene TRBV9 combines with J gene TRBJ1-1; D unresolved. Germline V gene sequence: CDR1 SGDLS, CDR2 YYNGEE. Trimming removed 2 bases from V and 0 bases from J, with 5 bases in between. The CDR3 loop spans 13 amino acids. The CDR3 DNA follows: TGTGCCAGCAGCGTGATAATGAACACTGAAGCTTTCTTT. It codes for CASSVIMNTEAFF.

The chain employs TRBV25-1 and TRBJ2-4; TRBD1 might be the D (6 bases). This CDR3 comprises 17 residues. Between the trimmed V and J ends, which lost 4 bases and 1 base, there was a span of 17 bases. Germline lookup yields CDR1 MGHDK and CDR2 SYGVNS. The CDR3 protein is CASSGTTGPQAKNIQYF. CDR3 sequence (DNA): TGTGCCAGCAGTGGCACGACAGGCCCACAGGCCAAAAACATTCAGTACTTC.

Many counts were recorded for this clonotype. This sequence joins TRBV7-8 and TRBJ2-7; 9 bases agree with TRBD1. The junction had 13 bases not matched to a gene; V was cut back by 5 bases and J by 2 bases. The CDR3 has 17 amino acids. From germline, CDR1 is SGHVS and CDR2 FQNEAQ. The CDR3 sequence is CASSPRPIQGATYEQYF. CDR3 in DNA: TGTGCCAGCAGCCCTAGGCCGATACAGGGGGCCACCTACGAGCAGTACTTC.

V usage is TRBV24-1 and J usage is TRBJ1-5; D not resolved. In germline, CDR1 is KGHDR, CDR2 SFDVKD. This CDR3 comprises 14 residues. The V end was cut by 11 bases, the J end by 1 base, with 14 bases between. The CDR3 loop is CAIRAPGSNQPQHF. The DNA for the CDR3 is TGTGCCATCCGGGCTCCTGGGAGCAATCAGCCCCAGCATTTT.

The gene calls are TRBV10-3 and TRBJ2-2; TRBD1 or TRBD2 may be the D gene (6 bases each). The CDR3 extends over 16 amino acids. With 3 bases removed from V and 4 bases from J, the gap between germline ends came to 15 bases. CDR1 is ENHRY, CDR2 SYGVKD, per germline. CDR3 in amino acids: CAISEVSGASTGELFF. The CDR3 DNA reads TGTGCCATCAGTGAAGTGTCGGGGGCTAGCACCGGGGAGCTGTTTTTT.

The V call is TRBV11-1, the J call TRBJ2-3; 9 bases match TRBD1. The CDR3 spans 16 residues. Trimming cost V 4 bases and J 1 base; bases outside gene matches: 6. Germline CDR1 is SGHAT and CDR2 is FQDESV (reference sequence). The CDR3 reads CASSSTQGAGTDTQYF. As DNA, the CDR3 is TGTGCCAGCAGCTCGACACAGGGGGCCGGCACAGATACGCAGTATTTT.

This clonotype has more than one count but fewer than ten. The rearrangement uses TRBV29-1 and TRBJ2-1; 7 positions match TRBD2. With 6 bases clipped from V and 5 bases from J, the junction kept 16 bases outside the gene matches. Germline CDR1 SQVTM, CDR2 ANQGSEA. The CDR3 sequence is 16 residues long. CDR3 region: CSVHPGLAARDNEQFF. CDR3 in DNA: TGCAGCGTCCACCCTGGCCTAGCGGCCCGAGACAATGAGCAGTTCTTC.

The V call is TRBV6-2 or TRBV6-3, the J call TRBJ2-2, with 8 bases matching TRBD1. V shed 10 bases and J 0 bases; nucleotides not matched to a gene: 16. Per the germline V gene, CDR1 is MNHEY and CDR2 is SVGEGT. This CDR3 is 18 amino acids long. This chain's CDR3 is CATSLRDRPGANTGELFF. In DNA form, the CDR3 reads TGTGCCACCTCACTCCGGGACAGGCCAGGCGCGAACACCGGGGAGCTGTTTTTT.

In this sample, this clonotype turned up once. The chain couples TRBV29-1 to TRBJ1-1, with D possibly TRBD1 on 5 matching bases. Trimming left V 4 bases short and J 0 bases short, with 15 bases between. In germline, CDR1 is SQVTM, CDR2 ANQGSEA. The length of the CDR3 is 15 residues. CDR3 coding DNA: TGCAGCGTTGGCCCTCTGACAGACATGAACACTGAAGCTTTCTTT. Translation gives CSVGPLTDMNTEAFF.

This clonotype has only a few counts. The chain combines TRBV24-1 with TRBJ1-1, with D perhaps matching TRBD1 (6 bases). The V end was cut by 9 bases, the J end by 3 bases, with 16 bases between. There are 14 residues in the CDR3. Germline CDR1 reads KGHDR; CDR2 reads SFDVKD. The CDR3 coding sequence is TGTGCCACCCGGGGGGCGAAGGGCGACACTGAAGCTTTCTTT. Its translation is CATRGAKGDTEAFF.

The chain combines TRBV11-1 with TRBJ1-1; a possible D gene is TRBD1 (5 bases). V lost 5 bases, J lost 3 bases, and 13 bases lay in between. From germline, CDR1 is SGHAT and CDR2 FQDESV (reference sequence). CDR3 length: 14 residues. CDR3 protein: CASSLRGVHTEAFF. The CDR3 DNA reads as TGTGCCAGCAGCCTTAGAGGGGTCCACACTGAAGCTTTCTTT.

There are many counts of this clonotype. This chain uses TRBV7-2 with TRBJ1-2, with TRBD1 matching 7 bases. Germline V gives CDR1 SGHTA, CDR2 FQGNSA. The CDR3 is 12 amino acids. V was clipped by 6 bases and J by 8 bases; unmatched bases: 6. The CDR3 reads CASRATGEGYTF. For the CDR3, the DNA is TGTGCCAGCAGAGCAACAGGGGAAGGCTACACCTTC.

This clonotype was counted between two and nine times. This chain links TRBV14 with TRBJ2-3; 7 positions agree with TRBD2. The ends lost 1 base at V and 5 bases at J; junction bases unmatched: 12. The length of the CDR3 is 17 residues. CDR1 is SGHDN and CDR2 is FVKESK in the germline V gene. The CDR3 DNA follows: TGTGCCAGCAGCCAAGTCAGCGGGGTACGAGGAGGAGATACGCAGTATTTT. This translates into CASSQVSGVRGGDTQYF. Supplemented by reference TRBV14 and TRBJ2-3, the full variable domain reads EAGVTQFPSHSVIEKGQTVTLRCDPISGHDNLYWYRRVMGKEIKFLLHFVKESKQDESGMPNNRFLAERTGGTYSTLKVQPAELEDSGVYFCASSQVSGVRGGDTQYFGPGTRLTVL.

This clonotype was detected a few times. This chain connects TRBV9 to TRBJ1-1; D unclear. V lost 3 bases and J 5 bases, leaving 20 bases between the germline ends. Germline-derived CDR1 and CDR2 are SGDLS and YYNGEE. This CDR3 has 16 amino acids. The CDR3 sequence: CASSAGRGGSRTEAFF. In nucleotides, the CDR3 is TGTGCCAGCAGCGCTGGCCGGGGAGGTTCGAGGACTGAAGCTTTCTTT.

The CDR3 here is CASRTEQGAGNTIYF. CDR3 DNA: TGTGCCAGCAGGACGGAACAGGGGGCTGGAAACACCATATATTTT. The J gene is TRBJ1-3, the V gene TRBV28; 8 nucleotides align to TRBD1. V shed 6 bases and J 2 bases; nucleotides not matched to a gene: 6. The CDR3 is 15 amino acids. The germline V gene encodes CDR1 MDHEN and CDR2 SYDVKM.

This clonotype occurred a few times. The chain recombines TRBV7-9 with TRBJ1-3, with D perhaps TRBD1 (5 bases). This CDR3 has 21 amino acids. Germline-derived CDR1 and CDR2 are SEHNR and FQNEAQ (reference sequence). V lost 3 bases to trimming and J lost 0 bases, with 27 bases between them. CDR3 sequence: CASSFNRLIGSGHLSGNTIYF. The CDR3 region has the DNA TGTGCCAGCAGCTTCAATCGGTTAATTGGGAGTGGACACCTCTCTGGAAACACCATATATTTT.

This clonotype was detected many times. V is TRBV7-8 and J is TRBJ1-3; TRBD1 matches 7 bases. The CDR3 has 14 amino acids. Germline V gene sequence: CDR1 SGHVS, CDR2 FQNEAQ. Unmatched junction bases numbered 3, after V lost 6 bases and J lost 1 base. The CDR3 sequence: CASSLDRSGNTIYF. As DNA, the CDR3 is TGTGCCAGCAGTTTGGACAGGTCTGGAAACACCATATATTTT.

CDR3 region: CASSLTDRGTDTQYF. CDR3 DNA sequence: TGTGCCAGCAGCTTAACGGACAGGGGTACAGATACGCAGTATTTT. This chain joins TRBV11-2 and TRBJ2-3; 9 bases agree with TRBD1. V lost 2 bases, J lost 3 bases, and 3 bases stayed unmatched. This CDR3 region has 15 residues. Germline CDR1 reads SGHAT; CDR2 reads FQNNGV. The variable domain in full, with the rest retrieved from reference TRBV11-2 and TRBJ2-3, is EAGVAQSPRYKIIEKRQSVAFWCNPISGHATLYWYQQILGQGPKLLIQFQNNGVVDDSQLPKDRFSAERLKGVDSTLKIQPAKLEDSAVYLCASSLTDRGTDTQYFGPGTRLTVL.

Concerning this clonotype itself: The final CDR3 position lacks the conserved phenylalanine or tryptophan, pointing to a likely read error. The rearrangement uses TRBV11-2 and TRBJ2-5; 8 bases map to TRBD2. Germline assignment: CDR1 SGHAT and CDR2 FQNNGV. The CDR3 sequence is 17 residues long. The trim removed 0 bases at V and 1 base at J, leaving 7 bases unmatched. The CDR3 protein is CASSLESSGVIQETQYL. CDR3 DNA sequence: TGTGCCAGCAGCTTAGAGAGTAGCGGGGTGATCCAAGAGACCCAGTACTTA.

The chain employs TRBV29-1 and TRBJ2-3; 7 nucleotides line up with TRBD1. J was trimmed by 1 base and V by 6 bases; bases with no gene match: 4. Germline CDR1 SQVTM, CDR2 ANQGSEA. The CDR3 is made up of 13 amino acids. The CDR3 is CSVRGQGTDTQYF. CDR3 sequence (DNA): TGCAGCGTGAGGGGGCAGGGCACAGATACGCAGTATTTT.

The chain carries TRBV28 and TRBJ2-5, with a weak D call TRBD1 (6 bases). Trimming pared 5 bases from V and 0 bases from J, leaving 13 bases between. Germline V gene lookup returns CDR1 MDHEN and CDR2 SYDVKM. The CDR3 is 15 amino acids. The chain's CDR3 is CASSPPTGNQETQYF. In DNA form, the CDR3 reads TGTGCCAGCAGTCCGCCGACAGGAAACCAAGAGACCCAGTACTTC.

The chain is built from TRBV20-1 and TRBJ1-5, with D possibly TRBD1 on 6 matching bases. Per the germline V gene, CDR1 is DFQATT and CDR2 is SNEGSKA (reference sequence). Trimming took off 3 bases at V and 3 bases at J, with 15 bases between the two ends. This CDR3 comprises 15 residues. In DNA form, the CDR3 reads TGCAGTGCTAGCCGAAGGGACACTCACAATCAGCCCCAGCATTTT. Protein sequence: CSASRRDTHNQPQHF.